The entry below describes one TCR beta chain. The V gene lost 1 base and the J gene lost 2 bases, with 11 bases spanning the gap. Germline CDR1 is SGHTA and CDR2 is FQGNSA. The CDR3 is 15 amino acids. The data are from a study of blood T cell repertoires in COVID-19. Overall study: Italy, Spain and the United States were the sources of the convalescent and acute COVID-19 samples.

Assay used: immunoSEQ multiplex PCR; TCRdb lists only in-frame clones, some missing. The sample yields 90,000 to 100,000 clones, 80% to 85% seen once. The chain carries TRBV7-2 and TRBJ1-2; D perhaps matches TRBD1 (5 bases). The clonotype originates from a man aged 60 to 69 with acute or convalescent COVID-19. Source material: peripheral blood. DNA of the CDR3: TGTGCCAGCAGCTTAGGGGATGACAGAAACTATGGCTACACCTTC. This sequence encodes CASSLGDDRNYGYTF.